This T cell receptor beta chain was retrieved from a study of blood T cell repertoires in COVID-19. The CDR3 has 16 residues. As handled by the study authors: Reference gene primer amplification gave nucleated cell count estimates. This table comes from immunoSEQ multiplex PCR, and its TCRdb copy is limited to in-frame clones, with some not included. V and J calls and clone size are as listed in that table; D and trimming were resolved from the DNA. The sample contains 200,000 to 250,000 clones, 80% to 90% of which appear only once. The V call is TRBV21-1, the J call TRBJ2-7; no DNA check was done on the table's D call, TRBD1. TRBV21-1 corresponds to a pseudogene. This TCR was recovered from a woman aged 30 to 39 who had been exposed to COVID-19. The specimen sequenced was PBMCs or T cells enriched from blood (not recorded which). The CDR3 sequence: CASSSRTGDYSYEQYF. The CDR3 DNA sequence: TGTGCCAGCAGCTCCCGGACAGGGGACTACTCCTACGAGCAGTACTTC.